The entry that follows covers one TCR beta chain sequence. Its antigen remains unidentified. V lost 4 bases and J 8 bases, leaving 14 bases between the germline ends. CDR1 is ENHRY, CDR2 SYGVKD, per germline. This CDR3 has 13 residues. Method: immunoSEQ multiplex PCR; TCRdb's copy keeps in-frame clones and lacks some. Altogether tens of thousands of clones are present, around 75% being singletons, with the ten largest covering 0.9% to 1.2%. The sample originates from a study of T cells in narcolepsy. Study conclusions and caveats: HCRT-specific and TRIB2-specific autoreactive clonotypes appeared among same-patient CSF and blood CD4+ clonotypes.

V gene TRBV10-3 combines with J gene TRBJ1-2; perhaps TRBD1 as D (5 bases). The sample consisted of CD45RA- memory CD4+ T cells from PBMCs. The sequence was collected from a human donor with narcolepsy. CDR3 residues: CAISVSGPEGYTF. DNA of the CDR3: TGTGCCATCAGTGTGTCAGGGCCCGAAGGCTACACCTTC.